The 10 T cell receptor beta chains given below trace back to one sample, sequenced in a study of CD8 T cells in Susac syndrome. Reverse transcription of roughly 0.5 to 1 ug RNA used random hexamers. TCRdb reprocessed the immunoSEQ multiplex PCR reads via MiXCR and lists one record per CDR3 protein. The sample has 110,000 to 150,000 distinct CDR3 sequences, 85% to 95% seen once. What was sequenced was CD8+ T cells from PBMCs. Receptors were obtained from a human donor in good health.

This chain links TRBV7-9 with TRBJ2-1, with TRBD2 identical over 7 bases. The CDR3 extends over 12 amino acids. Germline trimming cut 9 bases from V and 10 bases from J; bases unmatched to any gene: 9. In germline, CDR1 is SEHNR, CDR2 FQNEAQ (reference sequence). As DNA, the CDR3 is TGTGCCAGTATTACCGCGGGAGCCGAGCAGTTCTTC. Translated, it gives CASITAGAEQFF.

In its sample, this clonotype was seen once. A read error may produce the germline difference seen at one junction end. The chain carries TRBV4-2 and TRBJ2-1, with D possibly TRBD1 on 6 matching bases. The CDR3 totals 14 residues. CDR1 is LGHNA, CDR2 YNFKEQ, per germline. The CDR3 DNA sequence: TGTGCCAGCAACCAATATCCAGGGGACGATGAGCAGTTCTTC. This sequence encodes CASNQYPGDDEQFF.

V is TRBV4-1 and J is TRBJ2-1; 7 bases agree with TRBD2. The CDR3 totals 15 residues. Losses at the gene ends were 3 bases for V and 5 bases for J; bases not matched to a gene: 7. The V gene's germline CDR1 is MGHRA and CDR2 YSYEKL. Here the CDR3 reads CASSHEQRDNNEQFF. The DNA of the CDR3 is TGCGCCAGCAGCCACGAGCAGCGGGATAACAATGAGCAGTTCTTC.

The chain links TRBV13 to TRBJ1-2; 9 bases match TRBD1. This CDR3 has 15 residues. V was pared by 5 bases and J by 7 bases, with 11 bases of the junction left unmatched. Germline V gene data show CDR1 as PRHDT and CDR2 as FYEKMQ (reference sequence). The chain's CDR3 is CASSPEDRGPGGYTF. For the CDR3, the DNA is TGTGCCAGCAGCCCCGAGGACAGGGGCCCTGGTGGCTACACCTTC.

This clonotype appeared once. An end of the junction differs from the germline gene, which may be a read error. V is TRBV29-1 and J is TRBJ1-2, with 12 bases fitting TRBD1. Looked up from germline, CDR1 is SQVTM and CDR2 is ANQGSEA. The CDR3 extends over 14 amino acids. The CDR3 nucleotides are TGCAGCGTTACCGGGACAGGGGGCTTCTATGGCTGCACCTTC. Amino acid sequence: CSVTGTGGFYGCTF.

V is TRBV27 and J is TRBJ2-1; D is unclear. Germline CDR1 is MNHEY and CDR2 is SMNVEV (reference sequence). CDR3 size: 16 residues. V was trimmed by 6 bases and J by 6 bases, leaving 21 bases between them. DNA of the CDR3: TGTGCCAGCAGCCTACCGGTAGGACCGGCCCTCAATGAGCAGTTCTTC. Its protein product is CASSLPVGPALNEQFF.

The chain has TRBV28 and TRBJ1-5; 10 bases are shared with TRBD1. CDR3 length: 16 residues. V trimming: 3 bases; J trimming: 7 bases; junction bases outside the gene matches: 9. Germline-derived CDR1 and CDR2 are MDHEN and SYDVKM. CDR3: CASSLKVDRGLQPQHF. The CDR3 coding sequence is TGTGCCAGCAGTTTGAAGGTAGACAGGGGGCTACAGCCCCAGCATTTT.

The chain uses TRBV29-1 and TRBJ2-1; tentatively, D is TRBD2 (6 bases). The V gene lost 3 bases and the J gene lost 5 bases, with 20 bases spanning the gap. The CDR3 runs 16 residues. Germline values: CDR1 SQVTM, CDR2 ANQGSEA. The CDR3 coding sequence is TGCAGCGTTGAGGGGGTCTGGAGGGAGAAGGACAATGAGCAGTTCTTC. It yields the protein CSVEGVWREKDNEQFF.

This chain joins TRBV29-1 and TRBJ2-2, with 7 bases that match TRBD2. This CDR3 is built from 13 residues. Germline CDR1 and CDR2: SQVTM and ANQGSEA. The V and J ends lost 7 bases and 2 bases, in that order; junction bases with no gene match: 4. CDR3 region: CSGGGSNTGELFF. In DNA, the CDR3 is TGCAGCGGGGGCGGGAGTAACACCGGGGAGCTGTTTTTT.

J is TRBJ2-7 and V is TRBV6-5, with no clear D. V lost 8 bases to trimming and J lost 6 bases, with 11 bases between them. The CDR3 is made up of 11 amino acids. The germline V gene encodes CDR1 MNHEY and CDR2 SVGAGI. In nucleotides, the CDR3 is TGTGCCAGCGATGCGTTGGGCGAGCAGTACTTC. Translated: CASDALGEQYF.